These 26 T cell receptor beta chains share one sample of origin, sequenced in a study of OX40 agonist ivuxolimab in advanced cancers. Generated by immunoSEQ multiplex PCR, the TCRdb table keeps only in-frame clones and is missing some. The sample has 90,000 to 100,000 clones, about 96% seen once. The sample here was CD4+ or CD8+ T cells sorted from blood, taken in a trial of the OX40 agonist ivuxolimab. The receptors shown here come from an adult with an advanced solid tumor such as melanoma, head and neck, liver or kidney cancer.

The chain recombines TRBV19 with TRBJ1-1, with a tentative D call TRBD1 (5 bases). CDR1 and CDR2 (germline): LNHDA, SQIVND (reference sequence). V was clipped by 3 bases and J by 4 bases, with 15 bases between them. The CDR3 has 15 amino acids. The CDR3 is CASSMTGRLSTEAFF. CDR3 nucleotides: TGTGCCAGTAGTATGACGGGGCGGCTGAGCACTGAAGCTTTCTTT.

The rearrangement uses TRBV27 and TRBJ1-1; no clear D. The CDR3 has 15 residues. V was pared by 2 bases and J by 8 bases, with 18 bases between. Germline assignment: CDR1 MNHEY and CDR2 SMNVEV (reference sequence). Here the CDR3 reads CASSLGLGERPEAFF. For the CDR3, the DNA is TGTGCCAGCAGTTTAGGATTAGGAGAACGACCGGAAGCTTTCTTT.

This clone was counted a single time. The chain is built from TRBV7-9 and TRBJ1-1; D is undetermined. Germline V lookup: CDR1 SEHNR, CDR2 FQNEAQ (reference sequence). V lost 4 bases and J lost 6, with 0 bases in between. The CDR3 covers 9 residues. CDR3: CASSSEAFF. Written as DNA, the CDR3 is TGTGCCAGCAGCTCTGAAGCTTTCTTT. The variable domain in full, completed from reference TRBV7-9 and TRBJ1-1, reads DTGVSQNPRHKITKRGQNVTFRCDPISEHNRLYWYRQTLGQGPEFLTYFQNEAQLEKSRLLSDRFSAERPKGSFSTLEIQRTEQGDSAMYLCASSSEAFFGQGTRLTVV.

The chain uses TRBV9 and TRBJ2-3; D possibly uses TRBD1 or TRBD2 (5 bases each). Germline V gives CDR1 SGDLS, CDR2 YYNGEE. V gave up 3 bases and J gave up 2 bases, with 7 bases separating them. The CDR3 is 13 residues long. CDR3 nucleotides: TGTGCCAGCAGCGGGGGGTTCACAGATACGCAGTATTTT. Its protein product is CASSGGFTDTQYF.

The rearrangement uses TRBV19 and TRBJ1-2, with D perhaps matching TRBD1 (5 bases). Trimming left V 7 bases short and J 3 bases short, with 15 bases between. Germline CDR1 LNHDA, CDR2 SQIVND (reference sequence). This CDR3 region has 14 residues. CDR3 nucleotide sequence: TGTGCCAGTACCGCGGGAGGAGGGGACTATGGCTACACCTTC. Translating gives CASTAGGGDYGYTF.

The chain couples TRBV9 to TRBJ1-2; D remains ambiguous. Germline CDR1 is SGDLS and CDR2 is YYNGEE. With 4 bases removed from V and 4 bases from J, the gap between germline ends came to 14 bases. The CDR3 spans 14 residues. DNA for the CDR3: TGTGCCAGCAGCCCACCATCTAGAGGCTATGGCTACACCTTC. It specifies CASSPPSRGYGYTF. Supplemented by reference TRBV9 and TRBJ1-2, the full variable domain reads DSGVTQTPKHLITATGQRVTLRCSPRSGDLSVYWYQQSLDQGLQFLIQYYNGEERAKGNILERFSAQQFPDLHSELNLSSLELGDSALYFCASSPPSRGYGYTFGSGTRLTVV.

The chain links TRBV28 to TRBJ1-1, with no clear D. Trimming pared 3 bases from V and 3 bases from J, leaving 11 bases between. The germline V gene has CDR1 MDHEN and CDR2 SYDVKM. The CDR3 contains 14 residues. The CDR3 loop reads CASSFSDWDTEAFF. CDR3 nucleotide sequence: TGTGCCAGCAGTTTTTCAGATTGGGACACTGAAGCTTTCTTT. The entire variable domain, with the rest obtained from reference TRBV28 and TRBJ1-1, is as follows: DVKVTQSSRYLVKRTGEKVFLECVQDMDHENMFWYRQDPGLGLRLIYFSYDVKMKEKGDIPEGYSVSREKKERFSLILESASTNQTSMYLCASSFSDWDTEAFFGQGTRLTVV.

This chain uses TRBV11-2 with TRBJ2-7; D not resolved. Trimming took 5 bases from V and 4 from J, leaving 12 bases between them. CDR1 is SGHAT and CDR2 is FQNNGV in the germline V gene. The CDR3 is made up of 13 amino acids. CDR3 protein: CASSTDLRYEQYF. The CDR3 DNA sequence: TGTGCCAGCAGCACCGATCTCAGGTACGAGCAGTACTTC.

This chain uses TRBV15 with TRBJ1-5; D is possibly TRBD1 (5 bases). The germline V gene encodes CDR1 LNHNV and CDR2 YYDKDF (reference sequence). Trimming cost V 0 bases and J 2 bases, with 17 bases left between them. The CDR3 is 18 amino acids. The CDR3 DNA reads TGTGCCACCAGCAGAGATGGGAGAGGGGAAATCGGCAATCAGCCCCAGCATTTT. This codes for CATSRDGRGEIGNQPQHF. The whole variable domain, remainder taken from reference TRBV15 and TRBJ1-5, is DAMVIQNPRYQVTQFGKPVTLSCSQTLNHNVMYWYQQKSSQAPKLLFHYYDKDFNNEADTPDNFQSRRPNTSFCFLDIRSPGLGDTAMYLCATSRDGRGEIGNQPQHFGDGTRLSIL.

This sequence joins TRBV5-1 and TRBJ1-2, with D perhaps TRBD1 (5 bases). The V gene's germline CDR1 is SGHRS and CDR2 YFSETQ. The CDR3 has 12 amino acids. V was trimmed by 2 bases and J by 8 bases, leaving 10 bases between them. The CDR3 reads CASSLGGVGYTF. As DNA, the CDR3 is TGCGCCAGCAGCTTAGGAGGGGTCGGCTACACCTTC.

The chain combines TRBV19 with TRBJ2-1; D is unresolved. This CDR3 comprises 13 residues. Germline V CDR1 and CDR2: LNHDA, SQIVND (reference sequence). Deletions cut 3 bases from V and 5 bases from J, with 8 bases between. The CDR3 coding sequence is TGTGCCAGTAGTATCTCCAGCAACAATGAGCAGTTCTTC. This translates into CASSISSNNEQFF.

This chain joins TRBV28 and TRBJ2-5, with 7 nucleotides matching TRBD1. The CDR3 is made up of 16 amino acids. Germline CDR1 MDHEN, CDR2 SYDVKM. V lost 3 bases to trimming and J lost 1 base; unmatched junction nucleotides: 8. The CDR3: CASSFSDRPGQETQYF. The CDR3 nucleotides read TGTGCCAGCAGTTTCTCGGACAGGCCGGGCCAAGAGACCCAGTACTTC. Full variable domain (rest looked up from reference TRBV28 and TRBJ2-5): DVKVTQSSRYLVKRTGEKVFLECVQDMDHENMFWYRQDPGLGLRLIYFSYDVKMKEKGDIPEGYSVSREKKERFSLILESASTNQTSMYLCASSFSDRPGQETQYFGPGTRLLVL.

The V and J genes are TRBV5-3 and TRBJ1-2; 8 bases line up with TRBD1. TRBV5-3 carries the ORF label, with uncertain function. V was pared by 4 bases and J by 8 bases, with 10 bases of the junction left unmatched. This CDR3 has 14 residues. The DNA of the CDR3 is TGTGCCAGAAGCAGTGACAGGGGAATCAGAGGCTACACCTTC. Protein: CARSSDRGIRGYTF.

The J gene is TRBJ2-2, the V gene TRBV4-2; D unclear. The V gene's germline CDR1 is LGHNA and CDR2 YNFKEQ. The CDR3 length is 12 residues. V was pared by 3 bases and J by 6 bases, with 5 bases between. The CDR3 here is CASSQVAGELFF. CDR3 bases: TGTGCCAGCAGCCAGGTAGCCGGGGAGCTGTTTTTT.

The chain couples TRBV7-6 to TRBJ1-4; 12 nucleotides align to TRBD1. The V gene's germline CDR1 is SGHVS and CDR2 FNYEAQ. The CDR3 contains 17 residues. V dropped 8 bases and J dropped 2; count of bases not matched to a gene: 9. CDR3 nucleotide sequence: TGTGCCAGCGCGTGGGGGACAGGGGGCCAGACTAATGAAAAACTGTTTTTT. It specifies CASAWGTGGQTNEKLFF.

This clone has just one count. The chain joins TRBV7-9 to TRBJ2-1, with 16 nucleotides matching TRBD2. Germline V gene lookup returns CDR1 SEHNR and CDR2 FQNEAQ (reference sequence). The CDR3 is made up of 19 amino acids. V shed 5 bases, J shed 5 bases, and the junction held 12 bases outside the gene matches. CDR3 DNA sequence: TGTGCCAGCAGCCCGGGGACTAGCGGGGGGGCCGCAGAAGACAATGAGCAGTTCTTC. Its translation is CASSPGTSGGAAEDNEQFF.

The rearrangement uses TRBV27 and TRBJ2-1, with TRBD2 identical over 7 bases. This CDR3 has 13 amino acids. V gave up 3 bases and J gave up 6 bases; unmatched junction bases: 2. Germline V gene lookup returns CDR1 MNHEY and CDR2 SMNVEV (reference sequence). The CDR3 loop reads CASSLGGGNEQFF. CDR3 nucleotides: TGTGCCAGCAGTTTGGGGGGGGGCAATGAGCAGTTCTTC.

The chain couples TRBV6-6 to TRBJ1-1; D gene unclear. Trimming removed 5 bases from V and 5 bases from J, with 12 bases in between. CDR1 MNHNY and CDR2 SVGAGI come from the germline V gene (reference sequence). The CDR3 length is 13 residues. The CDR3, as DNA: TGTGCCAGCAGTGCTGCCTCTTGGACTGAAGCTTTCTTT. Amino acids: CASSAASWTEAFF.

The gene calls are TRBV6-5 and TRBJ2-1; TRBD2 matches 11 bases. J lost 9 bases, V lost 4 bases, and 5 bases had no gene match. This CDR3 has 14 residues. The V gene's germline CDR1 is MNHEY and CDR2 SVGAGI. The CDR3 DNA follows: TGTGCCAGCAGTTTACTAGCGGGGGAGAGTGAGCAGTTCTTC. As protein: CASSLLAGESEQFF.

To note about this clone: Other nucleotide sequences from this sample produce the same CDR3. The V and J genes are TRBV27 and TRBJ2-7, with D hard to call. The germline V and J ends were trimmed by 4 bases and 0 bases, with 7 bases remaining between them. CDR1 is MNHEY and CDR2 is SMNVEV in the germline V gene (reference sequence). CDR3 length: 13 amino acids. The CDR3: CASSYGASYEQYF. CDR3 coding DNA: TGTGCCAGCAGTTATGGCGCCTCCTACGAGCAGTACTTC.

CDR3 loop: CASRPPRGSYEQYF. The CDR3, as DNA: TGTGCCAGCAGGCCCCCCAGGGGCTCCTACGAGCAGTACTTC. The V and J genes are TRBV28 and TRBJ2-7, with D perhaps matching TRBD1 (6 bases). V lost 6 bases, J lost 0 bases, and 12 bases lay in between. The CDR3 loop spans 14 amino acids. Germline V gives CDR1 MDHEN, CDR2 SYDVKM.

The gene calls are TRBV27 and TRBJ2-7; 8 positions agree with TRBD1. The CDR3 has 17 residues. Germline CDR1 is MNHEY and CDR2 is SMNVEV (reference sequence). V was clipped by 5 bases and J by 3 bases; unmatched bases: 15. The CDR3 loop reads CASSPHPGTGLDYEQYF. The CDR3 nucleotides are TGTGCCAGCAGTCCTCATCCCGGGACAGGTCTTGACTACGAGCAGTACTTC.

Of note for this clone: Additional DNA sequences in this sample encode the identical CDR3. CDR3 protein: CASSLGGSNQPQHF. The DNA of the CDR3 is TGTGCCAGCAGCCTGGGAGGGAGCAATCAGCCCCAGCATTTT. The V call is TRBV27, the J call TRBJ1-5; D gene unclear. V was shortened by 6 bases and J by 1 base, with 10 bases between the two germline ends. CDR3 length: 14 amino acids. The V gene's germline CDR1 is MNHEY and CDR2 SMNVEV (reference sequence).

The chain is built from TRBV27 and TRBJ2-2; D is ambiguous. This CDR3 has 16 amino acids. The germline gives CDR1 MNHEY, CDR2 SMNVEV (reference sequence). V gave up 6 bases and J gave up 5 bases, with 19 bases separating them. The CDR3 nucleotides are TGTGCCAGCAGGATTGGACCGGACGCGATAACCGGGGAGCTGTTTTTT. Translated: CASRIGPDAITGELFF.

This sequence joins TRBV4-1 and TRBJ2-1, with TRBD2 matching 11 bases. Germline-derived CDR1 and CDR2 are MGHRA and YSYEKL. J gave up 7 bases and V 0 bases, and 8 bases lay outside the gene matches. The length of the CDR3 is 17 residues. CDR3: CASSQDLLAGGINEQFF. The CDR3 coding sequence is TGCGCCAGCAGCCAAGATCTTTTAGCGGGAGGGATAAATGAGCAGTTCTTC.

The chain joins TRBV4-2 to TRBJ1-6; D unclear. The germline gives CDR1 LGHNA, CDR2 YNFKEQ. Between the trimmed V and J ends, which lost 1 base and 1 base, there was a span of 8 bases. This CDR3 spans 16 amino acids. CDR3 nucleotides: TGTGCCAGCAGCCAAGGGAGTCCGTCCTATAATTCACCCCTCCACTTT. As protein: CASSQGSPSYNSPLHF.